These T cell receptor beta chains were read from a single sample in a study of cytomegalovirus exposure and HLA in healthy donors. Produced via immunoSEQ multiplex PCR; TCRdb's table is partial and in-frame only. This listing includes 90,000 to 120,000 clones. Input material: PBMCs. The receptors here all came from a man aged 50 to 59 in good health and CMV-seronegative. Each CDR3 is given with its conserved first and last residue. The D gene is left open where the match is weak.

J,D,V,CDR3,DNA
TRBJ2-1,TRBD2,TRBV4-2,CASSKPGLAGYNEQFF,TGTGCCAGCAGCAAACCGGGACTAGCGGGCTACAATGAGCAGTTCTTC
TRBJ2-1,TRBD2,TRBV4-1,CASSHLGGRRFF,TGCGCCAGCAGCCATCTCGGGGGGAGAAGATTCTTC
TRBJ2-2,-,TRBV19,CASTIMSGSTGELFF,TGTGCCAGTACCATTATGTCGGGGAGCACCGGGGAGCTGTTTTTT
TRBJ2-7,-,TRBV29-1,CSVGVAESYEQYF,TGCAGCGTTGGTGTAGCGGAATCCTACGAGCAGTACTTC
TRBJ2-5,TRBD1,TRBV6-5,CASSYSKGAGETQYF,TGTGCCAGCAGTTACTCCAAGGGGGCCGGAGAGACCCAGTACTTC
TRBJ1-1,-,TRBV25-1,CASSESGAYRKLSF,-
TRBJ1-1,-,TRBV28,CASSLLRGQNTEAFF,TGTGCCAGCAGTTTACTAAGGGGCCAGAACACTGAAGCTTTCTTT
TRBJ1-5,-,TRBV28,CASSGGSGRGNQPQHF,TGTGCCAGCAGTGGGGGGTCGGGGAGAGGCAATCAGCCCCAGCATTTT
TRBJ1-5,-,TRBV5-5,CASSFEYVPPQHF,TGTGCCAGCAGCTTTGAGTACGTCCCGCCCCAGCATTTT
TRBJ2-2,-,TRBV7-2,CASSLLGTQNTGELFF,TGTGCCAGCAGCTTACTGGGGACACAGAACACCGGGGAGCTGTTTTTT
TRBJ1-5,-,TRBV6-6,CASSYGAEGSQPQHF,TGTGCCAGCAGTTACGGTGCGGAAGGGAGTCAGCCCCAGCATTTT
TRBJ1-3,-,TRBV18,CASSPSEGNTIYF,TGTGCCAGCTCACCAAGCGAAGGAAACACCATATATTTT
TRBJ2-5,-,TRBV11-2,CASSRRTERKQETQYF,TGTGCCAGCAGCCGCCGGACAGAAAGGAAACAAGAGACCCAGTACTTC
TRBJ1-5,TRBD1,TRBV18,CASSPPDRGSQHF,TGTGCCAGCTCACCACCGGACAGGGGGTCCCAGCATTTT
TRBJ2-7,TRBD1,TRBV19,CASSSPRTGTYEQYF,TGTGCCAGTAGTAGCCCCCGGACAGGGACCTACGAGCAGTACTTC
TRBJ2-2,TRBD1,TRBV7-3,CASSLYGVSWGQGASTGELFF,TGTGCCAGCAGCTTATACGGGGTATCCTGGGGACAGGGGGCGAGCACCGGGGAGCTGTTTTTT
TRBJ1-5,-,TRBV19,CASKGGQIRNQPQHF,TGTGCCAGTAAAGGTGGACAGATACGCAATCAGCCCCAGCATTTT
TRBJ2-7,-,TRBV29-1,CSVEESGWHEQYF,TGCAGCGTTGAAGAGTCAGGGTGGCACGAGCAGTACTTC
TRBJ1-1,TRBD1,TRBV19,CASSITGTGLIEAFF,TGTGCCAGTAGTATAACCGGGACAGGGCTAATTGAAGCTTTCTTT
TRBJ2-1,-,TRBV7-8,CASSRDMGAYNEQFF,TGTGCCAGCAGCCGGGACATGGGAGCCTACAATGAGCAGTTCTTC
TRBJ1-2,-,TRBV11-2,CASSLGGNYGYTF,TGTGCCAGCAGCCTGGGGGGTAACTATGGCTACACCTTC
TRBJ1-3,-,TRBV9,CASSVGGTDSGNTIYF,TGTGCCAGCAGCGTTGGAGGGACGGACTCTGGAAACACCATATATTTT
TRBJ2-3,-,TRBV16,CASSPGRLAGTRTDTQYF,TGTGCCAGCAGCCCGGGGCGGCTGGCGGGGACCCGCACAGATACGCAGTATTTT
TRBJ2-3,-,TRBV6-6,CASSSYRVGTDTQYF,TGTGCCAGCAGTTCCTACAGGGTAGGCACAGATACGCAGTATTTT
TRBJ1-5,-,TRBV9,CASSPSVGSNQPQHF,TGTGCCAGCAGCCCCTCGGTTGGTAGCAATCAGCCCCAGCATTTT
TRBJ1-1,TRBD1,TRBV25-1,CASSTRTGDMSAEAFF,TGTGCCAGCAGTACCCGGACAGGGGACATGTCTGCTGAAGCTTTCTTT
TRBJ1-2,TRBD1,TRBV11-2,CASSPGPTGRGYTF,TGTGCCAGCAGCCCGGGCCCGACAGGGAGGGGCTACACCTTC
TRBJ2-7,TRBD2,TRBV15,CATSLAGGFGQYF,TGTGCCACCTCCCTAGCGGGAGGGTTCGGGCAGTACTTC
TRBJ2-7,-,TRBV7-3,CASSESGGLAEQYF,TGTGCCAGCAGCGAATCCGGGGGATTGGCCGAGCAGTACTTC
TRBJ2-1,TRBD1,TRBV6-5,CASRGRGTGGREQFF,TGTGCCAGCAGGGGCCGGGGGACAGGGGGCAGGGAGCAGTTCTTC
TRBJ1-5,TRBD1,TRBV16,CASSQGTESNQPQHF,TGTGCCAGCAGCCAAGGGACAGAAAGCAATCAGCCCCAGCATTTT
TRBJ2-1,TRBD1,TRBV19,CASSAAPGQGYNEQFF,TGTGCCAGTAGTGCCGCACCGGGACAGGGGTACAATGAGCAGTTCTTC
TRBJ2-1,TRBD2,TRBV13,CASSQEREANEQFF,TGTGCCAGCAGCCAGGAGCGGGAGGCGAATGAGCAGTTCTTC
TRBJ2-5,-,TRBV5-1,CASSLVLLADALGAQYF,TGCGCCAGCAGCTTGGTGTTATTGGCGGATGCGCTAGGGGCCCAGTACTTC
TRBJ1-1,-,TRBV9,CASSVAPGGNTEAFF,TGTGCCAGCAGCGTAGCTCCCGGGGGGAACACTGAAGCTTTCTTT
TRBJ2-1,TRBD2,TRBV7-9,CASSLAEGGSNEQFF,TGTGCCAGCAGCTTAGCGGAGGGAGGGTCCAATGAGCAGTTCTTC
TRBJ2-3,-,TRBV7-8,CASSLKGESTDTQYF,TGTGCCAGCAGCTTAAAGGGGGAGAGCACAGATACGCAGTATTTT
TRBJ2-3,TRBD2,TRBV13,CASSGTSETSTDTQYF,TGTGCCAGCAGCGGAACTAGCGAAACTAGCACAGATACGCAGTATTTT
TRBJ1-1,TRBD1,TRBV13,CASSLGQGAMNTEAFF,TGTGCCAGCAGCTTAGGCCAGGGGGCCATGAACACTGAAGCTTTCTTT
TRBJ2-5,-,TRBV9,CASSVDRGASETQYF,TGTGCCAGCAGCGTAGATCGGGGGGCCTCTGAGACCCAGTACTTC
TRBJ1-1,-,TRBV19,CASSDYTGSRTEAFF,TGTGCCAGTAGTGACTACACAGGGAGTAGGACTGAAGCTTTCTTT
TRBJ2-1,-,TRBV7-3,CASSLRAGAYNEQFF,TGTGCCAGCAGCTTAAGGGCGGGTGCCTACAATGAGCAGTTCTTC
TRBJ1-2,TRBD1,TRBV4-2,CASSLLTGTNYGYTF,TGTGCCAGCAGTCTATTGACAGGGACTAACTATGGCTACACCTTC
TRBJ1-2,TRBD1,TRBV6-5,CASSLGQIYGYTF,TGTGCCAGCAGTTTGGGACAGATCTATGGCTACACCTTC
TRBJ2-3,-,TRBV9,CASSVRLGPDTQYF,TGTGCCAGCAGCGTAAGGTTGGGGCCAGATACGCAGTATTTT
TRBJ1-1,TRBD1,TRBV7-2,CASSLDRGLTEAFF,TGTGCCAGCAGCTTAGACAGGGGGCTAACTGAAGCTTTCTTT
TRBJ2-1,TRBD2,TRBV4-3,CASSRRTLAGDEQFF,TGCGCCAGCAGCCGTAGAACGCTAGCGGGGGATGAGCAGTTCTTC
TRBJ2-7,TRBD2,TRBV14,CASSQARASGRYEQYF,TGTGCCAGCAGCCAGGCGCGGGCAAGCGGGAGATACGAGCAGTACTTC
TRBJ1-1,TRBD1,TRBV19,CASRDRAANTEAFF,TGTGCCAGTAGAGACAGGGCCGCGAACACTGAAGCTTTCTTT
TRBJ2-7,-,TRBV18,CASSLQGGHTYEQYF,TGTGCCAGCTCACTGCAAGGCGGACATACCTACGAGCAGTACTTC
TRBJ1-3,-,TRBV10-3,CAISGNSGNTIYF,TGTGCCATCAGCGGGAACTCTGGAAACACCATATATTTT
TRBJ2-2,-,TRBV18,CASSPNTPINTGELFF,TGTGCCAGCTCACCAAACACCCCAATCAACACCGGGGAGCTGTTTTTT
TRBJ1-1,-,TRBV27,CASSSYMNTEAFF,TGTGCCAGCAGTTCTTACATGAACACTGAAGCTTTCTTT
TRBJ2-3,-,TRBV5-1,CASSLAGRQDTQYF,TGCGCCAGCAGCTTGGCCGGCAGGCAGGATACGCAGTATTTT
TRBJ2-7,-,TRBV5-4,CASSNRDTLSYEQYF,TGTGCCAGCAGCAACCGGGACACCCTCTCCTACGAGCAGTACTTC
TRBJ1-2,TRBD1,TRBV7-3,CASSLTLQGDGYTF,TGTGCCAGCAGCTTAACCTTACAGGGGGATGGCTACACCTTC
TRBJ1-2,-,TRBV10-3,CAIRGERTGIGYTF,TGTGCCATCAGGGGAGAAAGGACTGGAATTGGCTACACCTTC
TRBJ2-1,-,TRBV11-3,CASSPGLDYNEQFF,TGTGCCAGCAGCCCCGGACTTGATTACAATGAGCAGTTCTTC